The TCR beta chain described here comes from a study of shared clonotypes between healthy human individuals. Data came from immunoSEQ multiplex PCR; TCRdb stores just in-frame clones and leaves some out. The sample includes millions of clones, around 94% seen only once; the top ten take under 0.15%. Points from the study as a whole: Among non-shared clonotypes, generation probabilities were lower than among those shared by all four donors. On the whole, naive subsets had larger estimated richness than memory subsets had.

Notes on this clone: Its antigen remains unknown.

The receptor was isolated from a man in his late teens or twenties in good health. The sequenced sample consisted of naive CD4+ T cells sorted from blood. Documented subset: CD45RA+ positively selected.

CDR3 nucleotides: TGTGCCATCAGTGAATCCGGGGTGAAGGGAACGTACTTC. Its translation is CAISESGVKGTYF. The chain couples TRBV10-3 to TRBJ2-7, with D possibly being TRBD2 (5 bases). The CDR3 has 13 amino acids. Germline CDR1 and CDR2: ENHRY and SYGVKD. Trimming took off 3 bases at V and 12 bases at J, with 18 bases between the two ends.